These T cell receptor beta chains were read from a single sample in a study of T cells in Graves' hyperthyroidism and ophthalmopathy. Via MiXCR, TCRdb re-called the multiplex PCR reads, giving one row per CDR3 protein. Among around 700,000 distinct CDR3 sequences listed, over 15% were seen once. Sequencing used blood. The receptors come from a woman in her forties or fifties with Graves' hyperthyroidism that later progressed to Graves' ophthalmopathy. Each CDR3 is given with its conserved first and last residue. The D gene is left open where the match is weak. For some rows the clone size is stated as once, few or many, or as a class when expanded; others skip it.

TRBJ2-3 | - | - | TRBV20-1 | TGCAGTGCCGCCCGGGGCACAGATACGCAGTATTTT | CSAARGTDTQYF
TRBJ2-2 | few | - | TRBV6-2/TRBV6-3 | TGTGCGATCAGGGTATCGAACACCGGGGAGCTGTTTTTT | CAIRVSNTGELFF
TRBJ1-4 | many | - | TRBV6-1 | TGTGCCAGCAGTTATACAGGGAGTGCAGAGAATGAAAAACTGTTTTTT | CASSYTGSAENEKLFF
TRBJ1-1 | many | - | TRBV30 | TGTGCCTGGAGCAAAGGAGACCCGACAGGAATCACTGAAGCTTTCTTT | CAWSKGDPTGITEAFF
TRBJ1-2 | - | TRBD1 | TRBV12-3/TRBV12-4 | TGTGCCAGCAGTTTAGGCGTCAGGGGGATCAATGGCTACACCTTC | CASSLGVRGINGYTF
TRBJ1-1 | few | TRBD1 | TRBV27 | TGTGCCAGCAGTTACCGGACAGGGGGGGGGTGGGGCACTGAAGCTTTCTTT | CASSYRTGGGWGTEAFF
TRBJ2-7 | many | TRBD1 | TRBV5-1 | TGCGCCAGCAGCAGAGAGCCGGGACAGTTCAGCTCCTACGAGCAGTACTTC | CASSREPGQFSSYEQYF
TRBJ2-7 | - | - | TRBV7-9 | TGTGCCAGCAGCGCGAGCCGGGAGCCCTCGGAGCAGTACTTC | CASSASREPSEQYF
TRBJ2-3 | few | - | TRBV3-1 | TGTGCCAGCAGGCCGGACTATGAATATACGCAGTATTTT | CASRPDYEYTQYF
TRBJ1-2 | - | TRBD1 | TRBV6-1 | TGTGCCAGCAGTGCCTACCTGACAGGGGAAACGGATGGCTACACCTTC | CASSAYLTGETDGYTF
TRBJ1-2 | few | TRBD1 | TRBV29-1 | TGCAGCGTAGGACAGGGACCCCATCCTTTCTATGGCTACACCTTC | CSVGQGPHPFYGYTF
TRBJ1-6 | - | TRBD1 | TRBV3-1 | TGTGCCAGCAGCCAAGGACAGGGGTCGGCTAATTCACCCCTCCACTTT | CASSQGQGSANSPLHF
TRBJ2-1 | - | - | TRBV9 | TGTGCCAGCAGCGGACGACTAGAACAGGGTGAGCAGTTCTTC | CASSGRLEQGEQFF
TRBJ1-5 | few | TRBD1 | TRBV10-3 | TGTGCCATGGGACAGATGATACATCAGCCCCAGCATTTT | CAMGQMIHQPQHF
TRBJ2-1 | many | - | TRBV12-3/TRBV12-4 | TGTGCCAGCAGTTTGGGGAGGAGGATCTCCGGTGAGCAGTTCTTC | CASSLGRRISGEQFF
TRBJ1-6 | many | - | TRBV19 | TGTGCCAGTAGTGGGGGCAGGGGCAATTCACCCCTCCACTTT | CASSGGRGNSPLHF
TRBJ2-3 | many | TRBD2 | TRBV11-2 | TGTGCCATCCACACCCTCTCGGGGGGGCGGAGAGATACGCAGTATTTT | CAIHTLSGGRRDTQYF
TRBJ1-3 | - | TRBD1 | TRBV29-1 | TGCAGCGTTGCGGACAGGTACTCTGGAAACACCATATATTTT | CSVADRYSGNTIYF
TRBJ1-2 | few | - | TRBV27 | TGTGCCAGCAGTTTCGCGGGGCAAGATAGCTACACCTTC | CASSFAGQDSYTF
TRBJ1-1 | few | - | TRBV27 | TGTGCCACGACGGGAGATTGGCCGAACACTGAAGCTTTCTTT | CATTGDWPNTEAFF
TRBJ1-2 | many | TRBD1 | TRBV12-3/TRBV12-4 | TGTGCCAGCAGTAGACTACGGGACAGACCTTCCCCGTATGGCTACACCTTC | CASSRLRDRPSPYGYTF
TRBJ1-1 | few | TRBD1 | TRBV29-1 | TGCAGCGGGACGACTACAGGGGGTCCCACTGAAGCTTTCTTT | CSGTTTGGPTEAFF
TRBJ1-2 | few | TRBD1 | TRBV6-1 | TGTGCCAGCAGGCCGGGACAGGGAAACGGTGGCTACACCTTC | CASRPGQGNGGYTF
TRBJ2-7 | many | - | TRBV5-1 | TGCGCCAGCAGCTTACAAAGGAACGAGCAGTACTTC | CASSLQRNEQYF
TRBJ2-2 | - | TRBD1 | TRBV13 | TGTGCCAGCAGCATCATTACAGGGGGCGACACCGGGGAGCTGTTTTTT | CASSIITGGDTGELFF
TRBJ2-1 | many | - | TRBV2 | TGTGCCAGCAGTGAACCGACAGTTAGGGACTACAATGAGCAGTTCTTC | CASSEPTVRDYNEQFF